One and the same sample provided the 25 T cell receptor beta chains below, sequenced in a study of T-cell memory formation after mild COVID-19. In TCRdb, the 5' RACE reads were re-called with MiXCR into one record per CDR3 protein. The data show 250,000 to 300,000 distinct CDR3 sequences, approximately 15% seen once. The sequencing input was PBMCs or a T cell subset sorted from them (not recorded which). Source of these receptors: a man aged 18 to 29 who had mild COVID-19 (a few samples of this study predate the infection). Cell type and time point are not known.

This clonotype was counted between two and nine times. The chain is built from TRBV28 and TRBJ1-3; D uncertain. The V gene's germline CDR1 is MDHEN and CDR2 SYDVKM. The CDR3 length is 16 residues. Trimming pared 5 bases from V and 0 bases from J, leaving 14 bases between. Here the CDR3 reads CASSPLGSLSGNTIYF. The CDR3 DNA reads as TGTGCCAGCAGTCCCTTAGGATCCCTCTCTGGAAACACCATATATTTT.

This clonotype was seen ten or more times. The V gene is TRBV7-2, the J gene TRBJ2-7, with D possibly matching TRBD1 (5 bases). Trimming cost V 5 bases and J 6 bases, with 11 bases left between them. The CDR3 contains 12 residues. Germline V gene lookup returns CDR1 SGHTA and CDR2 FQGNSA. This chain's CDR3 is CASSPGSGEQYF. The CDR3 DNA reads TGTGCCAGCAGCCCAGGGTCGGGCGAGCAGTACTTC.

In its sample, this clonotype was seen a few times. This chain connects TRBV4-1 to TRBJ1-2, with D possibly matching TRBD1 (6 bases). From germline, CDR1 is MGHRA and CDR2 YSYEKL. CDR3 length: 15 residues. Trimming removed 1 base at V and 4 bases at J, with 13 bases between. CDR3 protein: CASSQAAGGAYGYTF. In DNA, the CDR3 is TGCGCCAGCAGCCAAGCCGCCGGGGGGGCCTATGGCTACACCTTC.

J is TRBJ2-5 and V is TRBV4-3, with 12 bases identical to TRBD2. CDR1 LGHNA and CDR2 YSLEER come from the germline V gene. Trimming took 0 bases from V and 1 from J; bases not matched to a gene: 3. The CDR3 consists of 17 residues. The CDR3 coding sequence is TGCGCCAGCAGCCAAGATCTAGCGGGGGGGCGCCAAGAGACCCAGTACTTC. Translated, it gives CASSQDLAGGRQETQYF.

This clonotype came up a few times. The CDR3 spells CAISDRDVTNTGELFF. CDR3 DNA: TGTGCCATCAGTGACCGGGACGTAACGAACACCGGGGAGCTGTTTTTT. J is TRBJ2-2 and V is TRBV10-3; either TRBD1 or TRBD2 may fit D (5 bases each). The CDR3 loop spans 16 amino acids. The germline gives CDR1 ENHRY, CDR2 SYGVKD. V lost 3 bases and J 0 bases, leaving 11 bases between the germline ends.

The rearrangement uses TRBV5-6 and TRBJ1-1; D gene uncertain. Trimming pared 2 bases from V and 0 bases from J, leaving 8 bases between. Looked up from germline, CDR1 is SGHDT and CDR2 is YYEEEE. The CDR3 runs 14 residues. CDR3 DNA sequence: TGTGCCAGCAGCTTCACACTGATGAACACTGAAGCTTTCTTT. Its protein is CASSFTLMNTEAFF.

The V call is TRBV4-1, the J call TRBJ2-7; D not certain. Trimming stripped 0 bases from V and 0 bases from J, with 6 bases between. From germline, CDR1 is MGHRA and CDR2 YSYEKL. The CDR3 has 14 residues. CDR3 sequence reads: CASSQDESSYEQYV. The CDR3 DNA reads TGCGCCAGCAGCCAAGATGAAAGCTCCTACGAGCAGTACGTC.

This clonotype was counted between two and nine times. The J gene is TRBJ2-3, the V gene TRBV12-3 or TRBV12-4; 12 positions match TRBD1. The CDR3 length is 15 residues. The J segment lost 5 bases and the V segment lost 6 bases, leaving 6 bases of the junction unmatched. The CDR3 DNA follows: TGTGCCAGCAGGTCCGGGACAGGGGGCTTAGATACGCAGTATTTT. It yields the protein CASRSGTGGLDTQYF.

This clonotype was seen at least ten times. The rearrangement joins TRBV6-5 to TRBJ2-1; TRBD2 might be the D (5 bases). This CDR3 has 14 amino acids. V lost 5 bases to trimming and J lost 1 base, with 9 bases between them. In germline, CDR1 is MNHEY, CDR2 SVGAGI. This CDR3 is CASSLGRSYNEQFF. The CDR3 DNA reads TGTGCCAGCAGTCTGGGGAGATCCTACAATGAGCAGTTCTTC.

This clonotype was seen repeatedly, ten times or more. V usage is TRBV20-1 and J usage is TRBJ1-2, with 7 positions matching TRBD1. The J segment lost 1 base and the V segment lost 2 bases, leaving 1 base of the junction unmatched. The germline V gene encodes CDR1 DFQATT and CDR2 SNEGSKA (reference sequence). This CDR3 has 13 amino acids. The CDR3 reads CSARRDSNYGYTF. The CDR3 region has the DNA TGCAGTGCTAGAAGGGACAGTAACTATGGCTACACCTTC.

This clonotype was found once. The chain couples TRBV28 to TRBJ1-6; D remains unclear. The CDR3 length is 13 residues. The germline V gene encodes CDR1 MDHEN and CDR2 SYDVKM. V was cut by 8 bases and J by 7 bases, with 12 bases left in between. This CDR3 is CASAYTGNSPLHF. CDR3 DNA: TGTGCCAGCGCTTACACCGGGAATTCACCCCTCCACTTT.

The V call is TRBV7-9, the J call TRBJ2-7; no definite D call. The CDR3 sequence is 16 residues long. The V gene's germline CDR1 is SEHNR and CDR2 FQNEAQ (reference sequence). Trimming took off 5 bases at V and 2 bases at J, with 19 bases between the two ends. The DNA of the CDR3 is TGTGCCAGCAGCCCGTCATCATCTGGGCCTCCCTACGAGCAGTACTTC. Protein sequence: CASSPSSSGPPYEQYF.

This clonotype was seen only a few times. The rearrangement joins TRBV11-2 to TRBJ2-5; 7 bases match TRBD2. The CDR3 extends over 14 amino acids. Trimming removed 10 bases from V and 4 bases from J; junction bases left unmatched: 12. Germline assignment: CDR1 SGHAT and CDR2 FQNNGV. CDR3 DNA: TGTGCCACCTCGGGGCTATGGGGGGGAGAGACCCAGTACTTC. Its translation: CATSGLWGGETQYF.

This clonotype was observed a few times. The CDR3 DNA reads as TGTGCCAGCAGCCCGGGACAGAGCCGGAACACTGAAGCTTTCTTT. This sequence encodes CASSPGQSRNTEAFF. V gene TRBV5-4 combines with J gene TRBJ1-1; TRBD1 matches at 7 bases. Trimming removed 4 bases from V and 1 base from J; junction bases left unmatched: 7. The CDR3 is made up of 15 amino acids. Germline assignment: CDR1 SGHNT and CDR2 YYREEE (reference sequence).

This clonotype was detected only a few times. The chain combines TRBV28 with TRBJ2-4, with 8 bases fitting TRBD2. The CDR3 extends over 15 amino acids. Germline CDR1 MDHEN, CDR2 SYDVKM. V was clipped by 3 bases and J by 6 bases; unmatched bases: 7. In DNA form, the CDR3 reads TGTGCCAGCAGTTTGTTAGGGGCGGGGGGAAACATTCAGTACTTC. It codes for CASSLLGAGGNIQYF. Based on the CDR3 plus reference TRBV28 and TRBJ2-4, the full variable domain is DVKVTQSSRYLVKRTGEKVFLECVQDMDHENMFWYRQDPGLGLRLIYFSYDVKMKEKGDIPEGYSVSREKKERFSLILESASTNQTSMYLCASSLLGAGGNIQYFGAGTRLSVL.

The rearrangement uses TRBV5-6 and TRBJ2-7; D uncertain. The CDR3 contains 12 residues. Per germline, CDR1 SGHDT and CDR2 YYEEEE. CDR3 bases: TGTGCCAGCAGCACGAGCTCCCACGAGCAGTACGTC. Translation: CASSTSSHEQYV.

The CDR3, as DNA: TGCGCCAGCAGCTTGGCCGGGGGCGCAGCTAATGAAAAACTGTTTTTT. Residues: CASSLAGGAANEKLFF. This rearrangement joins TRBV5-1 to TRBJ1-4; TRBD1 is a possible D gene (6 bases). This CDR3 spans 16 amino acids. Germline CDR1 SGHRS, CDR2 YFSETQ. The ends were cut back, 0 bases at V and 3 bases at J, with 12 bases in the middle.

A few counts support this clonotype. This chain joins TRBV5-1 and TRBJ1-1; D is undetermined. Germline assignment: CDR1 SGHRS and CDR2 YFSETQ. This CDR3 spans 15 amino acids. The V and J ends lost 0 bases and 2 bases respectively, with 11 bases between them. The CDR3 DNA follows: TGCGCCAGCAGCTTGGATGGTCGGGAAAACACTGAAGCTTTCTTT. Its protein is CASSLDGRENTEAFF. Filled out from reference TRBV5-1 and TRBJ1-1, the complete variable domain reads KAGVTQTPRYLIKTRGQQVTLSCSPISGHRSVSWYQQTPGQGLQFLFEYFSETQRNKGNFPGRFSGRQFSNSRSEMNVSTLELGDSALYLCASSLDGRENTEAFFGQGTRLTVV.

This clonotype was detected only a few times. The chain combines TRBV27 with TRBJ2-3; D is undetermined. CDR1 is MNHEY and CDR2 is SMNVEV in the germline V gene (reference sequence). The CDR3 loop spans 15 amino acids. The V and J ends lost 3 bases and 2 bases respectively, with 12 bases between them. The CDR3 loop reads CASSFIEGYTDTQYF. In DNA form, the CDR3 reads TGTGCCAGCAGTTTCATAGAAGGATACACAGATACGCAGTATTTT.

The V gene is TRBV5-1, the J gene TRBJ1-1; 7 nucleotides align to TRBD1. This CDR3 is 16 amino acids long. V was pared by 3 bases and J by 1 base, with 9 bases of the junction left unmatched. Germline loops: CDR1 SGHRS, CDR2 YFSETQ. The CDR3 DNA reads TGCGCCAGCAGCTCAAGGGGACAGCCGGGGAACACTGAAGCTTTCTTT. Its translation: CASSSRGQPGNTEAFF.

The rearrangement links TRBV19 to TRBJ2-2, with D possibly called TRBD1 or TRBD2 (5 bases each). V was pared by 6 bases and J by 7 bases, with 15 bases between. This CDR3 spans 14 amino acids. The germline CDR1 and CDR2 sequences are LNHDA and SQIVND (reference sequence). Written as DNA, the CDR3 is TGTGCCAGTAGCCAGGGATCGGCGGGCGGGGAGCTGTTTTTT. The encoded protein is CASSQGSAGGELFF.

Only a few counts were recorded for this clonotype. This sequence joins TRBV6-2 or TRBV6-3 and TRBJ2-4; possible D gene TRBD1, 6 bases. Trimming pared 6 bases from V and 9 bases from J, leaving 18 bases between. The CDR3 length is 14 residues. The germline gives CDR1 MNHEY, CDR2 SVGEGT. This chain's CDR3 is CASSLNRDVGIQYF. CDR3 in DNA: TGTGCCAGCAGCCTAAACAGGGATGTGGGCATTCAGTACTTC.

For the CDR3, the DNA is TGTGCCAGCAGCTTAACATGGCATGGCTACACCTTC. This encodes CASSLTWHGYTF. This chain joins TRBV7-2 and TRBJ1-2; D not certain. The CDR3 runs 12 residues. V gave up 2 bases and J gave up 6 bases, with 7 bases separating them. From germline, CDR1 is SGHTA and CDR2 FQGNSA. Together with reference TRBV7-2 and TRBJ1-2, the CDR3 gives the full variable domain: GAGVSQSPSNKVTEKGKDVELRCDPISGHTALYWYRQSLGQGLEFLIYFQGNSAPDKSGLPSDRFSAERTGGSVSTLTIQRTQQEDSAVYLCASSLTWHGYTFGSGTRLTVV.

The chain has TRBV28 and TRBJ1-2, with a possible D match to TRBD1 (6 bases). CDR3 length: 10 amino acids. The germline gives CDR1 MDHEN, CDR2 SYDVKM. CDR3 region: CGTGAYGYTF. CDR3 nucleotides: TGTGGGACGGGGGCCTATGGCTACACCTTC.

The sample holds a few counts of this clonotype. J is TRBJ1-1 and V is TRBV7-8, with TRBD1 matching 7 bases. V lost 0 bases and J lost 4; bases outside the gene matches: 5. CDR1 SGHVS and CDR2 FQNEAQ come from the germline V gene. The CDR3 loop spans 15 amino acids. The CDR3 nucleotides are TGTGCCAGCAGCTTAGCGGTACAGGGGAGCACTGAAGCTTTCTTT. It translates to CASSLAVQGSTEAFF.